This TCR beta chain was identified in a study of OX40 agonist ivuxolimab in advanced cancers. The study, taken as a whole, reports: CD8+ T cells (on average) carried more expanded clones than CD4+ T cells.

With respect to this clone: Its antigen is still unknown.

CDR1 and CDR2 (germline): SGHAT, FQNNGV. The CDR3 is 16 residues long. Trimming stripped 5 bases from V and 0 bases from J, with 13 bases between. Some clones are missing from TCRdb's copy, which holds only in-frame ones; the method was immunoSEQ multiplex PCR. This table holds 85,000 to 100,000 clones, around nine tenths found once. The clonotype was recovered from an adult with an advanced solid tumor such as melanoma, head and neck, liver or kidney cancer. This chain uses TRBV11-2 with TRBJ1-4; TRBD1 might be the D (6 bases). The sequencing here drew on CD4+ or CD8+ T cells sorted from blood, taken in a trial of the OX40 agonist ivuxolimab. The CDR3 sequence: CASSEVRGATNEKLFF. The CDR3 nucleotides are TGTGCCAGCAGCGAAGTAAGGGGGGCAACTAATGAAAAACTGTTTTTT.